The clone carrying this TCR beta chain was counted between two and nine times. Researchers amplified the TCR beta CDR3 regions from RNA transcripts. The TCR CDR3 was amplified in a first-round RT-PCR using the HTBI primer set. A single record per CDR3 protein comes from TCRdb applying MiXCR to the multiplex PCR reads. The sample gives 600,000 or so distinct CDR3 sequences, around 15% of which show up once; around 13% is in the top ten. V trimming: 0 bases; J trimming: 0 bases; junction bases outside the gene matches: 11. The CDR3 is 19 residues long. Germline V gene data show CDR1 as SGHDN and CDR2 as FVKESK. This sample was included in a study of T cells in Graves' hyperthyroidism and ophthalmopathy.

Sequenced sample: blood. V gene TRBV14 combines with J gene TRBJ1-3, with 7 nucleotides matching TRBD1. This TCR was sampled from a woman between 45 and 60 years old with Graves' ophthalmopathy. The DNA for the CDR3 is TGTGCCAGCAGCCAAGATTTCACAGGGGTCGACCACTCTGGAAACACCATATATTTT. The encoded protein is CASSQDFTGVDHSGNTIYF. The full variable domain, with the rest looked up from reference TRBV14 and TRBJ1-3, is EAGVTQFPSHSVIEKGQTVTLRCDPISGHDNLYWYRRVMGKEIKFLLHFVKESKQDESGMPNNRFLAERTGGTYSTLKVQPAELEDSGVYFCASSQDFTGVDHSGNTIYFGEGSWLTVV.